This T cell receptor beta chain derives from a study of CD8+ T cells in alopecia areata. With 4 bases removed from V and 1 base from J, the gap between germline ends came to 8 bases. The CDR3 runs 14 residues. CDR1 is SQVTM, CDR2 ANQGSEA, per germline. The sequencing template was cDNA reverse transcribed from extracted RNA. TCRdb keeps only in-frame clones here, not all; method: immunoSEQ multiplex PCR. The sample consists of some 150,000 clones, 86% of them appearing once. This clone has a handful of counts. As for treatment: oral pan-JAK inhibitor, 5-10 mg twice daily. The sample in question was CD8+ T cells sorted from blood, obtained at week 4, from a patient treated with tofacitinib. The genes are TRBV29-1 and TRBJ2-6; a weak D match, TRBD1 (6 bases). This TCR was sampled from a human donor with alopecia areata. The CDR3 sequence: CSVADRSGANVLTF. As DNA, the CDR3 is TGCAGCGTTGCCGACAGGTCTGGGGCCAACGTCCTGACTTTC.